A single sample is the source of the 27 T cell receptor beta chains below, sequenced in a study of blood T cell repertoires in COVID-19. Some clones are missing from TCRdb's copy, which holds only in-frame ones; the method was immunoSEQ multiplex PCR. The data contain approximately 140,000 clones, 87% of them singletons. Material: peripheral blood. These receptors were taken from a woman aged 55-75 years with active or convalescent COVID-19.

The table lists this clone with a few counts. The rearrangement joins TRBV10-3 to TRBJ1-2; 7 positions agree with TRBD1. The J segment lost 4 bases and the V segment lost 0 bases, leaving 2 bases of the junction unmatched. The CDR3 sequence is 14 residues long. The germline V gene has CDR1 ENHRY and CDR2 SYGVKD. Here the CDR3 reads CAISESGQIYGYTF. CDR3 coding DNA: TGTGCCATCAGTGAGTCGGGACAGATCTATGGCTACACCTTC.

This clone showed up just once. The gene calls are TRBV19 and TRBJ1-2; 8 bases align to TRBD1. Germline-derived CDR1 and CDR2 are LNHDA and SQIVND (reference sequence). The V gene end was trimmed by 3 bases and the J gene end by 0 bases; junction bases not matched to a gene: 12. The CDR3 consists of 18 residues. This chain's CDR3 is CASSMTGVSLTTNYGYTF. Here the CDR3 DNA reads TGTGCCAGTAGTATGACAGGGGTATCCCTCACCACTAACTATGGCTACACCTTC.

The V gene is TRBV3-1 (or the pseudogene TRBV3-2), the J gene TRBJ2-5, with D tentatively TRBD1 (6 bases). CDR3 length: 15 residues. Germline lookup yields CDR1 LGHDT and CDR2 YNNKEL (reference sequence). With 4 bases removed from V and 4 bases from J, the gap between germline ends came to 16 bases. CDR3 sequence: CASSPIFDRSETQYF. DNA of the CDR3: TGTGCCAGCAGCCCCATATTTGACAGGTCAGAGACCCAGTACTTC.

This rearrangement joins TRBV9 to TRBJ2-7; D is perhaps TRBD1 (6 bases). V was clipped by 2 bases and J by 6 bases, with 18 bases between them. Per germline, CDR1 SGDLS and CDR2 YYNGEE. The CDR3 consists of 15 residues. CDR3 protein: CASSVQGFIYGEQYF. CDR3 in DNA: TGTGCCAGCAGCGTCCAGGGGTTCATTTATGGCGAGCAGTACTTC. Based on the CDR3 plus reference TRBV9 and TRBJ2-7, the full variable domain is DSGVTQTPKHLITATGQRVTLRCSPRSGDLSVYWYQQSLDQGLQFLIQYYNGEERAKGNILERFSAQQFPDLHSELNLSSLELGDSALYFCASSVQGFIYGEQYFGPGTRLTVT.

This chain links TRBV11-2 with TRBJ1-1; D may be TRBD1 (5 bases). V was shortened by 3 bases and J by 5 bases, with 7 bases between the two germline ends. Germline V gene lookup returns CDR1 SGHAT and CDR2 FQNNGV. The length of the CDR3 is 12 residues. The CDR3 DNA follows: TGTGCCAGCAGCTTCGGGGGAACTGAAGCTTTCTTT. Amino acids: CASSFGGTEAFF.

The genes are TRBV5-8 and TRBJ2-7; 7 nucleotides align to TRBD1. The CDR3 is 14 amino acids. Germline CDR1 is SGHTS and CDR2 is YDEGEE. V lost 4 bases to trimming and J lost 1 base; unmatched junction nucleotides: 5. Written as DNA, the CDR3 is TGTGCCAGCAGCCTGCCGGGACAGTCCTACGAGCAGTACTTC. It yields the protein CASSLPGQSYEQYF.

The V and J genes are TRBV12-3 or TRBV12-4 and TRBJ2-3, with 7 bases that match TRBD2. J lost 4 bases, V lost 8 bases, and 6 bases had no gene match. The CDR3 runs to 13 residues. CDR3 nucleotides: TGTGCCAGCGGGCGGGGGTCCCCAGATACGCAGTATTTT. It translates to CASGRGSPDTQYF.

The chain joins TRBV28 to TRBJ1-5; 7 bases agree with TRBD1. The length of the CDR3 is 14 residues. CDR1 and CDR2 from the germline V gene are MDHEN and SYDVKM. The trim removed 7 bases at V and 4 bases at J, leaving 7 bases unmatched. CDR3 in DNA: TGTGCCAGCAATGGGGACAGCTTAAATCAGCCCCAGCATTTT. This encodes CASNGDSLNQPQHF. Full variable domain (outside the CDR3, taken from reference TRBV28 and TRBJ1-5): DVKVTQSSRYLVKRTGEKVFLECVQDMDHENMFWYRQDPGLGLRLIYFSYDVKMKEKGDIPEGYSVSREKKERFSLILESASTNQTSMYLCASNGDSLNQPQHFGDGTRLSIL.

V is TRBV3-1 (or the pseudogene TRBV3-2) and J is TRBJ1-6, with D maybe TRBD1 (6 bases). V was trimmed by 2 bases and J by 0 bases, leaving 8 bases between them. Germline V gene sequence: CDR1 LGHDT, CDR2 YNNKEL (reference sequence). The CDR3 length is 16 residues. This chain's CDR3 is CASSQRGNSYNSPLHF. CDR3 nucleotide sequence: TGTGCCAGCAGCCAAAGGGGGAACTCCTATAATTCACCCCTCCACTTT.

The CDR3 sequence: CASSPRSVSPNEKLFF. Here the CDR3 DNA reads TGTGCCAGCAGCCCTCGGAGTGTATCCCCTAATGAAAAACTGTTTTTT. The chain combines TRBV3-1 (or the pseudogene TRBV3-2) with TRBJ1-4; D gene unclear. This CDR3 has 16 amino acids. The V gene's germline CDR1 is LGHDT and CDR2 YNNKEL (reference sequence). Deletions cut 4 bases from V and 3 bases from J, with 15 bases between.

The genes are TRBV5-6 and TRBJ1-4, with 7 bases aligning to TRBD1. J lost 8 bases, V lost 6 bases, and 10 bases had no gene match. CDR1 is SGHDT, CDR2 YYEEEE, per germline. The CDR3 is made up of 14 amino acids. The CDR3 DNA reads TGTGCCAGCACCCGCGACAGGGTAGAGGAAAAACTGTTTTTT. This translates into CASTRDRVEEKLFF.

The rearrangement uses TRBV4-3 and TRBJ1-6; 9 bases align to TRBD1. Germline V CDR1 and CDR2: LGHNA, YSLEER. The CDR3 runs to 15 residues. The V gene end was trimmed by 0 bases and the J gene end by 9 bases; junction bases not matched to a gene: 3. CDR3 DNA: TGCGCCAGCAGCCAAGATCCGGGACAGGGTTCACCCCTCCACTTT. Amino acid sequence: CASSQDPGQGSPLHF.

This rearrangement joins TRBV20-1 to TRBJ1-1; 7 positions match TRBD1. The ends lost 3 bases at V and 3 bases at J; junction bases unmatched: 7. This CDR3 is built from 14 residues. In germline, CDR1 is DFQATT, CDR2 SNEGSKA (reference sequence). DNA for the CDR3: TGCAGTGCTAGTTCCCCAGGGGGTTACACTGAAGCTTTCTTT. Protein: CSASSPGGYTEAFF.

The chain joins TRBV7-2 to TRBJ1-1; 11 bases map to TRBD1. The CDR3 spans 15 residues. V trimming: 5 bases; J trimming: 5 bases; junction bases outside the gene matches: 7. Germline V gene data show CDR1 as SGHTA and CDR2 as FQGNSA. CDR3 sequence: CASSPGQGARTEAFF. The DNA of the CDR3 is TGTGCCAGCAGCCCAGGACAGGGGGCGAGAACTGAAGCTTTCTTT. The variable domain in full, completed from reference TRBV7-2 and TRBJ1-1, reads GAGVSQSPSNKVTEKGKDVELRCDPISGHTALYWYRQSLGQGLEFLIYFQGNSAPDKSGLPSDRFSAERTGGSVSTLTIQRTQQEDSAVYLCASSPGQGARTEAFFGQGTRLTVV.

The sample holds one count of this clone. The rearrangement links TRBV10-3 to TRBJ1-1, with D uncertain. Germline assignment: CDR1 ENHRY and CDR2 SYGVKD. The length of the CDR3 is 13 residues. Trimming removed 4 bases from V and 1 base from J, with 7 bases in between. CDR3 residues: CAISGEGNTEAFF. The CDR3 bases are TGTGCCATCAGTGGGGAGGGGAACACTGAAGCTTTCTTT.

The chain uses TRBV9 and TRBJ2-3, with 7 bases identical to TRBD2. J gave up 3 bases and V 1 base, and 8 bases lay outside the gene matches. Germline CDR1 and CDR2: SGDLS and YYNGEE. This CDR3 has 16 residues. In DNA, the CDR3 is TGTGCCAGCAGCGTATCCCACAGCGGGGCTACAGATACGCAGTATTTT. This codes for CASSVSHSGATDTQYF.

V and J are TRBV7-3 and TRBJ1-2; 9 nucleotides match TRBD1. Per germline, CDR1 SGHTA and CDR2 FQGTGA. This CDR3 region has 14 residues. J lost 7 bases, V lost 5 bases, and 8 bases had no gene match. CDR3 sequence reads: CASSPSQGALGYTF. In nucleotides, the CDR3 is TGTGCCAGCAGCCCCTCACAGGGGGCGCTTGGCTACACCTTC.

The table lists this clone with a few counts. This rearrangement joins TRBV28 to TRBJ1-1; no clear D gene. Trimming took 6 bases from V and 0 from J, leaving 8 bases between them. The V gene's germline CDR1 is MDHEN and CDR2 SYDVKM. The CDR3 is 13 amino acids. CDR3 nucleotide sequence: TGTGCCAGCAGGAGGGTTATGAACACTGAAGCTTTCTTT. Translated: CASRRVMNTEAFF.

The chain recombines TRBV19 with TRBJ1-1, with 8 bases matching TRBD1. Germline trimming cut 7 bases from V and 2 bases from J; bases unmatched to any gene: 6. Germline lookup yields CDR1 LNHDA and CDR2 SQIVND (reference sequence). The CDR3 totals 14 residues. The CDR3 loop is CASKGDRLNTEAFF. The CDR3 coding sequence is TGTGCCAGTAAGGGGGACAGGCTTAACACTGAAGCTTTCTTT.

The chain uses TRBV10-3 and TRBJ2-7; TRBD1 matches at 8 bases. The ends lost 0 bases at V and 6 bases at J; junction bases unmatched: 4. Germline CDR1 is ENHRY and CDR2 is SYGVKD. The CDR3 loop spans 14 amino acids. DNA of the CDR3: TGTGCCATCAGTGAGTCGGGGACAGGCCTCGAGCAGTACTTC. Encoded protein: CAISESGTGLEQYF.

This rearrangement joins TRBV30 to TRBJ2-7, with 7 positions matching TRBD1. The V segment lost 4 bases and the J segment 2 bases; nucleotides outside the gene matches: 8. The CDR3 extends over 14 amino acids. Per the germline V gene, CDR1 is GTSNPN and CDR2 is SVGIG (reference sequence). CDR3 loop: CAWKQGPNTYEQYF. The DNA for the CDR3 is TGTGCCTGGAAACAGGGGCCGAATACCTACGAGCAGTACTTC.

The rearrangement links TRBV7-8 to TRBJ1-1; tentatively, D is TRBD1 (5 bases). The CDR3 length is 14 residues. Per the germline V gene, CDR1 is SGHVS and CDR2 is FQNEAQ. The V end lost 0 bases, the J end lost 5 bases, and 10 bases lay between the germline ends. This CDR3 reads CASSLAGLGTEAFF. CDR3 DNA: TGTGCCAGCAGCTTAGCGGGACTGGGAACTGAAGCTTTCTTT.

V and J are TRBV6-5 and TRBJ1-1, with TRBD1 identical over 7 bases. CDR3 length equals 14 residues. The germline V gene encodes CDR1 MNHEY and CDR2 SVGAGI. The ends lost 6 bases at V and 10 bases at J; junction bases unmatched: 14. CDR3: CASRLQGINTGAFF. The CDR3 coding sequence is TGTGCCAGCAGACTACAGGGGATTAACACGGGAGCTTTCTTT.

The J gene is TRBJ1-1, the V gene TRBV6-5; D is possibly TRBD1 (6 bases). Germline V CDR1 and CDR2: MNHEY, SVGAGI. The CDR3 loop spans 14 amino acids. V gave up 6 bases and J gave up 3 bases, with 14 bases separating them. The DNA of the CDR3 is TGTGCCAGCAGCTACCTAGGGGGGGACACTGAAGCTTTCTTT. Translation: CASSYLGGDTEAFF.

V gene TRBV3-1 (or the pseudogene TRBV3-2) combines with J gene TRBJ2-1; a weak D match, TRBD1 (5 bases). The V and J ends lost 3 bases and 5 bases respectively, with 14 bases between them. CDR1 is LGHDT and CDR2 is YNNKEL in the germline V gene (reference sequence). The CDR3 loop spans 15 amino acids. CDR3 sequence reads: CASSQDTILNNEQFF. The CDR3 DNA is TGTGCCAGCAGCCAGGACACCATACTAAACAATGAGCAGTTCTTC.

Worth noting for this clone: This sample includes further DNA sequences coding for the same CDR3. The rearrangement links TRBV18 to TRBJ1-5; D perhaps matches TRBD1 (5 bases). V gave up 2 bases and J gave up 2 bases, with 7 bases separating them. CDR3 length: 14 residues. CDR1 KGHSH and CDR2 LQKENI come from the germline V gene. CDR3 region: CASSPTGGNQPQHF. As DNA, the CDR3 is TGTGCCAGCTCACCAACAGGAGGCAATCAGCCCCAGCATTTT. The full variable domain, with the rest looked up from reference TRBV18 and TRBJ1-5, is NAGVMQNPRHLVRRRGQEARLRCSPMKGHSHVYWYRQLPEEGLKFMVYLQKENIIDESGMPKERFSAEFPKEGPSILRIQQVVRGDSAAYFCASSPTGGNQPQHFGDGTRLSIL.

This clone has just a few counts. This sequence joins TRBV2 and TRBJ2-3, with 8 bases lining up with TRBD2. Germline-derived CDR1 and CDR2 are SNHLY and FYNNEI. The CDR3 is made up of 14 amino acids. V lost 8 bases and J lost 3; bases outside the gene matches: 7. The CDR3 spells CASGPGGLTDTQYF. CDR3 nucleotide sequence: TGTGCCAGCGGTCCGGGGGGGCTTACAGATACGCAGTATTTT.